The rows below give T cell receptor beta chains drawn from one sample of a study of T-cell reconstitution after alpha-beta-depleted transplantation in children. TCRdb ran MiXCR on the PCR reads and lists one entry per CDR3 protein. This table holds some 550,000 distinct CDR3 sequences, more than 20% found once. The sample in question was PBMCs, mostly from graft donor cells, obtained 360 days after TCRalphabeta/CD19-depleted stem cell transplant. The receptor set was obtained from a boy less than two years old who had a stem cell transplant for acute myeloid leukemia, so the T cells may come from the graft donor. The conserved cysteine and the conserved F or W are not part of the CDR3 here.

13	TRBV4-2	TRBJ2-1	ASSQTTSKGNEQF
12	TRBV7-9	TRBJ2-4	ASSPGGTSNIQY
13	TRBV20-1	TRBJ2-1	SASAGAYRTMEQF
13	TRBV7-3	TRBJ2-2	ASRMTGTNTGELF
12	TRBV6-5	TRBJ2-7	ASSYWAGLDEQY
11	TRBV20-1	TRBJ1-5	SARTGGSQPQH
10	TRBV20-1	TRBJ2-1	SARRTSDEQF
9	TRBV19	TRBJ2-7	ASMGGFEQY
11	TRBV20-1	TRBJ1-1	SASVSPNTEAF
9	TRBV5-5	TRBJ2-2	ASSLTWELF
14	TRBV20-1	TRBJ2-1	SARDYPGGIYNEQF
11	TRBV20-1	TRBJ2-1	SASILRGSEQF
17	TRBV27	TRBJ2-3	ASSSPRSGGDSSTDTQY
14	TRBV9	TRBJ2-6	ASSVAWYSGANVLT
15	TRBV7-8	TRBJ2-5	ASSPTFLAGGKETQY
14	TRBV28	TRBJ2-3	ASRNSGGRGTDTQY
13	TRBV28	TRBJ2-3	ASSLSGGMRDTQY
11	TRBV12-3/TRBV12-4	TRBJ2-5	ASSRQGWWTQY
13	TRBV28	TRBJ2-5	ASSFEERNQETQY
11	TRBV10-3	TRBJ2-3	AILRDYTDTQY
15	TRBV4-2	TRBJ2-6	ASSQGRAGDGANVLT
13	TRBV29-1	TRBJ1-2	SVLATDQSNYGYT
12	TRBV4-3	TRBJ1-1	ASSRRGGSTEAF
12	TRBV20-1	TRBJ2-3	SASRASGGDTQY
9	TRBV12-3/TRBV12-4	TRBJ1-2	ASTSWGGYT
15	TRBV20-1	TRBJ2-1	SAPGTSGALRNNEQF
13	TRBV5-1	TRBJ2-1	ATRGGDRGPNEQF
13	TRBV18	TRBJ1-2	ASSFGTGANYGYT
14	TRBV12-3/TRBV12-4	TRBJ2-1	ASSNLDGTRLNEQF
12	TRBV6-4	TRBJ1-2	ASTPDRDGYGYT
13	TRBV12-3/TRBV12-4	TRBJ1-1	ASSPDPRVDTEAF
14	TRBV6-5	TRBJ2-1	ASSYSRGYVNGEQF
13	TRBV12-3/TRBV12-4	TRBJ1-6	ASSLVGGGNSPLH
9	TRBV29-1	TRBJ1-1	SVSDQTEAF
14	TRBV20-1	TRBJ2-3	CASEEDRDGLDTQY
12	TRBV15	TRBJ2-5	ATTPTGREETQY
14	TRBV6-1	TRBJ2-5	ASRTAFLWIQETQY
14	TRBV7-2	TRBJ2-7	ASSARGGAGYYEQY
13	TRBV12-3/TRBV12-4	TRBJ2-3	ASTTLGGRNVEQY